This T cell receptor beta chain is drawn from a study of T cells in Graves' hyperthyroidism and ophthalmopathy. CDR1 and CDR2 (germline): SGHRS, YFSETQ. This CDR3 is 16 amino acids long. V was pared by 5 bases and J by 4 bases, with 11 bases of the junction left unmatched. The source material, RNA transcripts, was used to amplify TCR beta CDR3 regions. With the HTBI primer set, the TCR CDR3 went through a first round of RT-PCR. TCRdb reprocessed the multiplex PCR reads with MiXCR, giving one entry per CDR3 protein. Among nearly 600,000 distinct CDR3 sequences listed, about 14% were seen once. With a duration under 2 months, the hyperthyroidism was newly diagnosed in patients aged 18 to 65. Diagnostic decisions used clinical symptoms, serum thyroxine and TRAb, thyroid ultrasound and orbital computed tomography. The PBMCs were sourced from fresh peripheral blood (about 9.7 ml). This clonotype was seen repeatedly, ten times or more.

Sequences were obtained from blood. The gene calls are TRBV5-1 and TRBJ2-5; TRBD2 aligns across 10 bases. This receptor was obtained from a woman between 25 and 40 years old with Graves' hyperthyroidism that later progressed to Graves' ophthalmopathy. CDR3 region: CASRAAASGSLETQYF. The CDR3 nucleotides read TGCGCCAGCAGGGCAGCGGCTAGCGGGAGTCTAGAGACCCAGTACTTC.